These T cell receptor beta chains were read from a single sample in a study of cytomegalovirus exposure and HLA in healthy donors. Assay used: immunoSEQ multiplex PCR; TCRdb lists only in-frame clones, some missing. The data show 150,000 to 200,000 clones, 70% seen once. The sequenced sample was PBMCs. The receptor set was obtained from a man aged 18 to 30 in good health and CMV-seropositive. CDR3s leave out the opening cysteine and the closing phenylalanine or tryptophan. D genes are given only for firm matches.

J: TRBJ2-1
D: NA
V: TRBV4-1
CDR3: ATEGRVTMRF

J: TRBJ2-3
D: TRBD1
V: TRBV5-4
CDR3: ASSLGSGQTTDTQY

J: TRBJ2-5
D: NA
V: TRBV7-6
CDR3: ASSLGTNQETQY

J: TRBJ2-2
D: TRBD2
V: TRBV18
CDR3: ASSPPSGRGGTGELF

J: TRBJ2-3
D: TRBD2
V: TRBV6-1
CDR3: ATSREGLWDTQY

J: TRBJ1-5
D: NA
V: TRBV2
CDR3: ASRQNLNQPQH

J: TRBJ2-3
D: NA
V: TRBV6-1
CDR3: ASSVSSPSTDTQY

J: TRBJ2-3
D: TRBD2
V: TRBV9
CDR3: ASNREAGALVTDTQY

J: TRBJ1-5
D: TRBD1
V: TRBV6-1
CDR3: ASSAWSRGLDQPQH

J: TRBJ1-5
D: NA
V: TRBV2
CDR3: ASSVSENQPQH

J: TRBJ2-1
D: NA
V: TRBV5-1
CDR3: ASSRQGGSYNEQF

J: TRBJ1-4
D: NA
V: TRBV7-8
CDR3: ASSSRGAKEKLF

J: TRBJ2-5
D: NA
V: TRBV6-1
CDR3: ASSEGGREETQY

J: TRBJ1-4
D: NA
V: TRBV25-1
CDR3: ASSEYRGHEKLF

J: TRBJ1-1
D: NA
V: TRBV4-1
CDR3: ASSQGPGNTEAF

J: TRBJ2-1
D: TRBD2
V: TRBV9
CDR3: ASSLGLAQYNEQF

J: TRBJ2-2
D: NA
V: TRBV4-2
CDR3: ASSQDWATGELF

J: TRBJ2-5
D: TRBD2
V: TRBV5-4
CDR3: ASSSGGLVRETQY

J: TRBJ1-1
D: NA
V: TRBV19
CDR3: ASTGGGNTEAF

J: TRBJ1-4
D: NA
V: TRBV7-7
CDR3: ASSPGGVTNEKLF

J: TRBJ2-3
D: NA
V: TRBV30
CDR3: AWSPGGTDTQY

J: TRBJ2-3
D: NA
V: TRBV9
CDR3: ASSGRVSTDTQY

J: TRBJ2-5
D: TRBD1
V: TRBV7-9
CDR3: ASSLSVVNRGTEETQY

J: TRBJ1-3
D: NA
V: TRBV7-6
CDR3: ASSLGTASSGNTIY

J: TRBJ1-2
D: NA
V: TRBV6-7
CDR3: ASSYCTFNYGYT

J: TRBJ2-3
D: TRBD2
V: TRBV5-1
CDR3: ASSSTSGGGTDTQY

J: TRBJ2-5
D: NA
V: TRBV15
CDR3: ATSRDIETQY

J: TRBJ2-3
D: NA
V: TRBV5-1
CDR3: ASSLAGLTDTQY

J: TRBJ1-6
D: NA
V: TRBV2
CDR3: ASSWTDSPLH

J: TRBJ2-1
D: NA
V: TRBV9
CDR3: ASSALTGRGYNEQF

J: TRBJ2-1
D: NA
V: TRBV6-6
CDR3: ASQGTNYEQF

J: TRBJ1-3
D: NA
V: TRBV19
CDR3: ASSPPGSGNTIY

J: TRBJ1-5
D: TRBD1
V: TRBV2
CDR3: ASSARGRDQPQH

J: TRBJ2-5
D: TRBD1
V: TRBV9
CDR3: ASSVLPGQGAGETQY

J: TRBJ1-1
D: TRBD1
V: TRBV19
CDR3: ASSMGQGLAF

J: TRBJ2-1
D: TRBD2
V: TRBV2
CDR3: ASSGGGESSYNEQF

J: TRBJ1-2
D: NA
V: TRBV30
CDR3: AWSPGRNYGYT

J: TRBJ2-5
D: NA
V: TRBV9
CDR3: ASSVGPDRPRVTPQETQY

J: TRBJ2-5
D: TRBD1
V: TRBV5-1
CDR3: ASSIGQGAGETQY

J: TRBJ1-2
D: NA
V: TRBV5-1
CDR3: ASSPTAGNYGYT

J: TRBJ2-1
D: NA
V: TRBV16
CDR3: ASSQRTVGEWSYNEQF

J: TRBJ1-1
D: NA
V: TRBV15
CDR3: ATSRDAGAEAF

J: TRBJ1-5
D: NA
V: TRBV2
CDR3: ASSEGRNQPQH

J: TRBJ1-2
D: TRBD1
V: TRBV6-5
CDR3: ASRNARQGLDGYT

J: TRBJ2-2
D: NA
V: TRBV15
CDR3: ATSRDLGGGELF